The 16 T cell receptor beta chains below all came from one sample that was sequenced in a study of graft-versus-host responses after intestinal transplantation. Here immunoSEQ multiplex PCR was the method, and the copy in TCRdb shows in-frame clones only, minus some. The data contain roughly 89,000 clones, approximately 90% of them seen just once; the ten biggest clones take up over 0.15%. Their antigens are not known. Material: unstimulated CD4+ T cells sorted from spleen or lymph node cells, obtained before intestinal transplant. These receptors were taken from a human donor who received an intestinal transplant.

The chain employs TRBV11-2 and TRBJ2-1; 10 positions match TRBD2. CDR1 SGHAT and CDR2 FQNNGV come from the germline V gene. This CDR3 region has 19 residues. J gave up 4 bases and V 1 base, and 13 bases lay outside the gene matches. CDR3 sequence reads: CASSLGWREREGPYNEQFF. For the CDR3, the DNA is TGTGCCAGCAGCTTAGGATGGCGAGAGCGGGAGGGCCCATACAATGAGCAGTTCTTC.

The V call is TRBV20-1, the J call TRBJ2-1; possible D gene TRBD2, 6 bases. V was pared by 5 bases and J by 15 bases, with 17 bases between. The CDR3 totals 11 residues. Germline V lookup: CDR1 DFQATT, CDR2 SNEGSKA (reference sequence). The CDR3 spells CSALKGLPVFF. As DNA, the CDR3 is TGCAGTGCTCTAAAGGGACTCCCCGTGTTCTTC.

The J gene is TRBJ1-4, the V gene TRBV16, with D possibly matching TRBD1 (5 bases). Trimming removed 6 bases from V and 10 bases from J, with 18 bases in between. The CDR3 is 14 residues long. Germline CDR1 reads KGHSY; CDR2 reads FQNENV. The CDR3 DNA is TGTGCCAGCAGTCATCCGGGGCCGGAGGGAAAACTGTTTTTT. Encoded protein: CASSHPGPEGKLFF.

The chain links TRBV5-4 to TRBJ1-4, with a possible D match to TRBD1 (5 bases). CDR3 length equals 13 residues. Trimming left V 6 bases short and J 8 bases short, with 14 bases between. Germline V gene data show CDR1 as SGHNT and CDR2 as YYREEE (reference sequence). CDR3 sequence (DNA): TGTGCCAGCACCACAGGAGGAGGGGAAAAACTGTTTTTT. Amino acid sequence: CASTTGGGEKLFF.

The chain links TRBV11-1 to TRBJ2-3, with a tentative D call TRBD2 (5 bases). Germline V gene sequence: CDR1 SGHAT, CDR2 FQDESV (reference sequence). This CDR3 spans 15 amino acids. V lost 5 bases, J lost 0 bases, and 12 bases lay in between. CDR3 bases: TGTGCCAGCAGCCGTGTGCGGACTAGCACAGATACGCAGTATTTT. The encoded protein is CASSRVRTSTDTQYF. Full variable domain (remainder filled in from reference TRBV11-1 and TRBJ2-3): EAEVAQSPRYKITEKSQAVAFWCDPISGHATLYWYRQILGQGPELLVQFQDESVVDDSQLPKDRFSAERLKGVDSTLKIQPAELGDSAMYLCASSRVRTSTDTQYFGPGTRLTVL.

The rearrangement links TRBV5-6 to TRBJ1-6; D is perhaps TRBD1 (6 bases). This CDR3 contains 13 residues. CDR1 and CDR2 from the germline V gene are SGHDT and YYEEEE. With 7 bases removed from V and 7 bases from J, the gap between germline ends came to 12 bases. This CDR3 is CASEQGPNSPLHF. CDR3 bases: TGTGCCAGCGAACAGGGACCCAATTCACCCCTCCACTTT.

The chain combines TRBV7-2 with TRBJ1-3; D ambiguous. The CDR3 totals 15 residues. Per germline, CDR1 SGHTA and CDR2 FQGNSA. The V gene lost 5 bases and the J gene lost 0 bases, with 11 bases spanning the gap. The CDR3 bases are TGTGCCAGCAGCCCATTTGGGCGCTCTGGAAACACCATATATTTT. It is translated as CASSPFGRSGNTIYF.

The V call is TRBV9, the J call TRBJ2-2, with D possibly matching TRBD1 (5 bases). The CDR3 sequence is 16 residues long. Germline CDR1 reads SGDLS; CDR2 reads YYNGEE. V was pared by 1 base and J by 0 bases, with 10 bases between. CDR3 nucleotide sequence: TGTGCCAGCAGCGTACAGGGTCCTTCGAACACCGGGGAGCTGTTTTTT. This codes for CASSVQGPSNTGELFF.

The V gene is TRBV5-5, the J gene TRBJ1-5, with TRBD1 as a possible D gene (5 bases). The CDR3 contains 14 residues. V lost 2 bases to trimming and J lost 2 bases, with 8 bases between them. From germline, CDR1 is SGHKS and CDR2 YYEKEE (reference sequence). CDR3 coding DNA: TGTGCCAGCAGCTTTCCAGGGCGCAATCAGCCCCAGCATTTT. Translated, it gives CASSFPGRNQPQHF. Complete variable domain (other parts from reference TRBV5-5 and TRBJ1-5): DAGVTQSPTHLIKTRGQQVTLRCSPISGHKSVSWYQQVLGQGPQFIFQYYEKEERGRGNFPDRFSARQFPNYSSELNVNALLLGDSALYLCASSFPGRNQPQHFGDGTRLSIL.

This clone was observed once. The V gene is TRBV19, the J gene TRBJ2-5, with 15 bases identical to TRBD2. Germline values: CDR1 LNHDA, CDR2 SQIVND (reference sequence). The CDR3 has 18 residues. Germline trimming cut 3 bases from V and 4 bases from J; bases unmatched to any gene: 9. The CDR3 nucleotides read TGTGCCAGTAGTATTTTAGGACTAGCGGGAGGGAGGCCAGAGACCCAGTACTTC. Translated, it gives CASSILGLAGGRPETQYF.

V is TRBV6-6 and J is TRBJ1-1, with D possibly TRBD1 on 6 matching bases. This CDR3 is built from 14 residues. V dropped 5 bases and J dropped 0 bases, with 10 bases sitting between them. Germline V gene lookup returns CDR1 MNHNY and CDR2 SVGAGI (reference sequence). The CDR3 bases are TGTGCCAGCAGTGGACAGAACATGAACACTGAAGCTTTCTTT. Protein: CASSGQNMNTEAFF.

This chain connects TRBV29-1 to TRBJ2-1; 14 bases are a match to TRBD2. CDR3 length: 15 amino acids. Looked up from germline, CDR1 is SQVTM and CDR2 is ANQGSEA. Losses at the gene ends were 5 bases for V and 7 bases for J; bases not matched to a gene: 7. CDR3 DNA sequence: TGCAGCGTTAAGGGACTAGCGGGGGTAGGGAATGAGCAGTTCTTC. Amino acids: CSVKGLAGVGNEQFF.

The rearrangement uses TRBV7-2 and TRBJ1-3; a weak D match, TRBD1 (5 bases). CDR1 and CDR2 from the germline V gene are SGHTA and FQGNSA. V lost 2 bases, J lost 4 bases, and 12 bases lay in between. This CDR3 has 15 amino acids. The CDR3 spells CASSLHRFFGNTIYF. The CDR3 nucleotides read TGTGCCAGCAGCTTACACAGGTTTTTCGGAAACACCATATATTTT.

V usage is TRBV6-6 and J usage is TRBJ1-6, with 10 bases that match TRBD1. Unmatched junction bases numbered 5, after V lost 5 bases and J lost 7 bases. Germline-derived CDR1 and CDR2 are MNHNY and SVGAGI (reference sequence). The CDR3 length is 15 residues. CDR3 DNA sequence: TGTGCCAGCAGTCCGCCGGGACAGGGGAATTCACCCCTCCACTTT. Translation: CASSPPGQGNSPLHF.

The rearrangement uses TRBV19 and TRBJ1-1; D not certain. From germline, CDR1 is LNHDA and CDR2 SQIVND (reference sequence). V shed 3 bases and J shed 3 bases, with 11 bases lying between them. The CDR3 length is 14 residues. The CDR3 sequence: CASSMRGTDTEAFF. The CDR3, as DNA: TGTGCCAGTAGTATGCGAGGTACGGACACTGAAGCTTTCTTT.

The gene calls are TRBV18 and TRBJ1-4, with D unclear. Germline V gives CDR1 KGHSH, CDR2 LQKENI. The CDR3 is 15 amino acids. With 0 bases removed from V and 5 bases from J, the gap between germline ends came to 10 bases. CDR3 in DNA: TGTGCCAGCTCACCACCCACGATCGGGAATGAAAAACTGTTTTTT. Residues: CASSPPTIGNEKLFF.